These 5 T cell receptor beta chains came from one sample sequenced in a study of naive and memory T cell subsets (TCRdb year 2017). Receptor amplification or capture employed UMI-ligation and nested PCR. Data came from an Illumina MiSeq. The beta constant-region primer consisted of an equimolar mixture of two oligonucleotides that together covered TRBC1 and TRBC2. The ligated cDNA went through four rounds of PCR with nested alpha and beta constant-region primers together with the SP2 primer. In TCRdb, the public reads were trimmed at Q25 with fastp and aligned with MiXCR, with productive beta chains retained. Under each unique CDR3 protein, matching rows form one entry showing the most common genes and DNA. The sample profile shows around 130,000 distinct CDR3 sequences; roughly 36% of them were found once. Clones ranked in the top ten supply approximately 0.87% of the sample. Material: central memory CD4+ T cells from blood. The cell subset or site tag for this specimen amounts to: central memory, CD45RA- CD27+. These receptors originate from a human donor in good health.

This chain joins TRBV27 and TRBJ2-3; 7 bases fit TRBD2. The length of the CDR3 is 16 residues. Losses at the gene ends were 3 bases for V and 2 bases for J; bases not matched to a gene: 8. Germline V gives CDR1 MNHEY, CDR2 SMNVEV (reference sequence). The CDR3 region is CASSLVASGSTDTQYF. The DNA of the CDR3 is TGTGCCAGCAGTTTGGTCGCTAGCGGATCCACAGATACGCAGTATTTT.

This rearrangement joins TRBV7-8 to TRBJ2-3, with 10 bases fitting TRBD2. Trimming took 6 bases from V and 4 from J; bases not matched to a gene: 4. The CDR3 runs 14 residues. Germline V lookup: CDR1 SGHVS, CDR2 FQNEAQ. CDR3 sequence: CASRQREGADTQYF. The CDR3 region has the DNA TGTGCCAGCAGGCAGCGGGAGGGCGCAGATACGCAGTATTTT.

The rearrangement uses TRBV28 and TRBJ2-7; 12 positions match TRBD2. The CDR3 covers 16 residues. Trimming removed 7 bases from V and 0 bases from J; junction bases left unmatched: 7. CDR1 MDHEN and CDR2 SYDVKM come from the germline V gene. The CDR3 reads CASKASGRADSYEQYF. The CDR3 nucleotides are TGTGCCAGCAAAGCTAGCGGGAGGGCCGACTCCTACGAGCAGTACTTC.

The chain uses TRBV5-1 and TRBJ1-2; TRBD1 is a possible D gene (6 bases). The CDR3 is made up of 14 amino acids. Per germline, CDR1 SGHRS and CDR2 YFSETQ. The germline V and J ends were trimmed by 5 bases and 7 bases, with 18 bases remaining between them. The CDR3: CASRRGTNGGGYTF. CDR3 sequence (DNA): TGCGCCAGCAGACGTGGGACAAACGGCGGTGGCTACACCTTC.

This clonotype has a handful of counts. V is TRBV28 and J is TRBJ1-2; no firm D call. Trimming left V 5 bases short and J 3 bases short, with 13 bases between. Germline V gives CDR1 MDHEN, CDR2 SYDVKM. This CDR3 region has 14 residues. The CDR3 protein is CASSPPAGDYGYTF. The CDR3 nucleotides are TGTGCCAGCAGTCCCCCGGCCGGTGACTATGGCTACACCTTC.